This TCR beta chain is drawn from a study of cytomegalovirus exposure and HLA in healthy donors. Whole-study results and caveats: The study found most TCR sequences rare, yet found some public TCRs in many donors. Both high specificity and high sensitivity reportedly marked the classifier's diagnosis of cytomegalovirus status.

The PCR ran on 60 Vbeta and 13 Jbeta primers. TCRdb's table, derived via immunoSEQ multiplex PCR, lists solely in-frame clones and lacks some. The sample shows about 37,000 clones, roughly four fifths of them seen only once. On this clone: Its antigen is not known.

It was healthy bone marrow donors who served as donors. J was trimmed by 7 bases and V by 1 base; bases with no gene match: 5. This CDR3 is 16 amino acids long. Germline CDR1 and CDR2: MGHDK and SYGVNS. The chain couples TRBV25-1 to TRBJ1-6; 9 bases map to TRBD1. This TCR came from a woman in her forties in good health and CMV-seronegative. Input material: PBMCs. The CDR3 region is CASSEFKGTGNSPLHF. For the CDR3, the DNA is TGTGCCAGCAGTGAATTTAAAGGGACAGGGAATTCACCCCTCCACTTT.